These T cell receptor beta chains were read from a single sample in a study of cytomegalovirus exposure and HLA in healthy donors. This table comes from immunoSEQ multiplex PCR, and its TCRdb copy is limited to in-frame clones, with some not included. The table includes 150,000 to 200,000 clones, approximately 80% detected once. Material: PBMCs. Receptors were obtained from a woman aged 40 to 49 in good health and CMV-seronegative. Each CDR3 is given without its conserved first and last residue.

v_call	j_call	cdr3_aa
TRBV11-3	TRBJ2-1	ASSRSLAGGGSEQF
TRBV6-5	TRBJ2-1	ASSYPGGDNEQF
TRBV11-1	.	ASSSTYSGDSYEQY
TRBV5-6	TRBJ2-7	ASRVSRPGGVY
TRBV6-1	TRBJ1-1	ATKPGHSQDTEAF
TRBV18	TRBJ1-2	ASSPVGQGQDT
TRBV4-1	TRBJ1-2	ASSQDGFQGQDYGYT
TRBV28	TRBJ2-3	AFFRGTDTQY
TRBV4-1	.	ASSQGPGVKTYEQY
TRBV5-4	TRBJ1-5	ASSDLSGLFNQPQH
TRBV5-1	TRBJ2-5	ASSWNSGQETQY
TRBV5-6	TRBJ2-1	ASSPNLETTNEQF
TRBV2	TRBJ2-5	ASSEGRGETQY
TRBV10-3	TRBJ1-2	AIRTDRSSYGYT
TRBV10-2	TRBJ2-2	ASDSGTGLYTGELF
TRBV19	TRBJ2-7	ASSSSSGRGRVDEQY
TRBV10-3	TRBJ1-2	AISEGSEGQGVAGYT
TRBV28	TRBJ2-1	ASSSSGSSYNEQF
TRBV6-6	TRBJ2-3	ASSSPSSGGPDTQY
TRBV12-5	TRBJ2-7	ASGRGYEQY
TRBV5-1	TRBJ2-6	ASSPARDSAGANVLT
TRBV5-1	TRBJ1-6	ASSLDFDSPLH
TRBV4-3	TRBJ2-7	ASSQDGRGTGTDSYEQY
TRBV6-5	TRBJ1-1	ASSSGQDWNTEAF
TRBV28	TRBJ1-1	ASSQNRGAF
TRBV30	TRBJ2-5	AWKKAPYPDRGRETQY
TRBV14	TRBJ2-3	ASSPGLASDTQY
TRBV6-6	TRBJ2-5	ASSYEVGGSRTQY
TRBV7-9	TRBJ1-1	ASSSYQGTGEKAF
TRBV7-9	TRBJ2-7	ASSLTYSYEQY
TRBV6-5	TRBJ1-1	ASSRQSREFTEAF
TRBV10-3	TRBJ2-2	AINRGGANTGELF
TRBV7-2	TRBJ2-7	ASSLVSQGNFYEQY
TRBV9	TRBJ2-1	ASSVVAAKWNEQF
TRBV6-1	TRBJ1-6	ASSEWALSSPLH
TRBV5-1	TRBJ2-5	ASSFDRAETQY
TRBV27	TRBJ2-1	ASSSGTASYNEQF
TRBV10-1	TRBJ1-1	ASSESTGTGTEAF
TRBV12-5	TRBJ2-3	ASGPGQGSDTQY
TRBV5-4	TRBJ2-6	ASSPRETGANVLT
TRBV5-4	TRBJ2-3	ASSLVTTGTDTQY
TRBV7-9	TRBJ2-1	ASSSGTGGYNEQF
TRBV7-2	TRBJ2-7	ASSAGPSGRYEQY
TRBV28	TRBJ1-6	ATFPGQGISPLH
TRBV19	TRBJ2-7	ASRKTESYEQY